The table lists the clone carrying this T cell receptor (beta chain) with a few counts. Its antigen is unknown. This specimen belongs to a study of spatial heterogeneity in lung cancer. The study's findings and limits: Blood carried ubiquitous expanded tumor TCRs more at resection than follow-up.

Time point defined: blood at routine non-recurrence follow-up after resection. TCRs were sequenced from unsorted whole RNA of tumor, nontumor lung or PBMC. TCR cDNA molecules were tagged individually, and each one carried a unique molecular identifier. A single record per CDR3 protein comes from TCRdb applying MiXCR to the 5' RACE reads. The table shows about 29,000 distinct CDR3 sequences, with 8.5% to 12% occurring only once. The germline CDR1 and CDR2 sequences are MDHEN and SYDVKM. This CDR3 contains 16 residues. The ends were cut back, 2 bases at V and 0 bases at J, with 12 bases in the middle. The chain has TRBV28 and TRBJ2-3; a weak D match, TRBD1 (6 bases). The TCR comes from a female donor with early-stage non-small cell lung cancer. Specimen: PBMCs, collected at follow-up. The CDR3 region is CASSLEPGASTDTQYF. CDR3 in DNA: TGTGCCAGCAGTTTAGAGCCAGGGGCTAGCACAGATACGCAGTATTTT.